This T cell receptor beta chain was observed in a study of cytomegalovirus exposure and HLA in healthy donors. Primers included in the PCR were 60 Vbeta and 13 Jbeta primers. TCRdb keeps only in-frame clones here, not all; method: immunoSEQ multiplex PCR. This sample's clone table lists some 120,000 clones. Concerning this clone itself: The antigen remains unidentified.

Study-wide results and caveats: The study reported that TCR beta sequences accurately predicted HLA-A and HLA-B alleles in most subjects. Most sequenced TCRs were rare (though some public TCRs occurred in many donors).

The receptor was derived from a woman aged 55-70 years in good health and CMV-seronegative. Sequencing was done on a sample of PBMCs.

As DNA, the CDR3 is TGTGCCAGCAGTCTACCAAACACTGAAGCTTTCTTT. Protein product: CASSLPNTEAFF. This chain uses TRBV28 with TRBJ1-1; D uncertain. Germline V gives CDR1 MDHEN, CDR2 SYDVKM. The CDR3 runs 12 residues. Trimming left V 5 bases short and J 2 bases short, with 6 bases between.